The next 5 T cell receptor beta chains were all read from a single sample in a study of T-cell memory formation after mild COVID-19. In TCRdb, the 5' RACE reads were re-called with MiXCR into one record per CDR3 protein. In the table there are 200,000 to 300,000 distinct CDR3 sequences, more than 8% of which are singletons. Material: PBMCs or a T cell subset sorted from them (not recorded which). Receptors originate from a man between 18 and 35 years old who had mild COVID-19 (a few samples of this study predate the infection). Cell type and time point are not known.

This clonotype was seen only a few times. The rearrangement uses TRBV11-2 and TRBJ2-7; no definite D call. Germline values: CDR1 SGHAT, CDR2 FQNNGV. V was shortened by 3 bases and J by 6 bases, with 6 bases between the two germline ends. CDR3 length: 11 residues. CDR3 coding DNA: TGTGCCAGCAGCTTTTACAGCGAGCAGTACTTC. Translated: CASSFYSEQYF.

This chain joins TRBV9 and TRBJ2-1; no clear D. The CDR3 has 14 residues. CDR1 is SGDLS, CDR2 YYNGEE, per germline. Between the trimmed V and J ends, which lost 0 bases and 5 bases, there was a span of 9 bases. This CDR3 is CASSVGSSDNEQFF. DNA for the CDR3: TGTGCCAGCAGCGTAGGTTCTTCCGACAATGAGCAGTTCTTC.

The table lists this clonotype with many counts. The CDR3 region has the DNA TGCGCCAGCAGCTTTCCCACGGGAGATGGCTACACCTTC. Its translation: CASSFPTGDGYTF. The J gene is TRBJ1-2, the V gene TRBV5-1; D remains ambiguous. CDR1 is SGHRS and CDR2 is YFSETQ in the germline V gene. V lost 2 bases and J lost 6, with 11 bases in between. The CDR3 consists of 13 residues.

V gene TRBV11-2 combines with J gene TRBJ2-3; tentatively, D is TRBD1 or TRBD2 (6 bases each). The germline gives CDR1 SGHAT, CDR2 FQNNGV. The CDR3 covers 15 residues. V was trimmed by 5 bases and J by 4 bases, leaving 16 bases between them. The CDR3 loop is CASSPVGGKSDTQYF. CDR3 bases: TGTGCCAGCAGCCCGGTAGGGGGGAAGTCAGATACGCAGTATTTT.

This clonotype was observed a handful of times. This rearrangement joins TRBV5-1 to TRBJ2-5; D gene uncertain. CDR1 and CDR2 from the germline V gene are SGHRS and YFSETQ. The CDR3 extends over 14 amino acids. Trimming took 4 bases from V and 4 from J, leaving 14 bases between them. This chain's CDR3 is CASSPTPVRETQYF. The DNA for the CDR3 is TGCGCCAGCAGCCCGACGCCCGTCAGAGAGACCCAGTACTTC.